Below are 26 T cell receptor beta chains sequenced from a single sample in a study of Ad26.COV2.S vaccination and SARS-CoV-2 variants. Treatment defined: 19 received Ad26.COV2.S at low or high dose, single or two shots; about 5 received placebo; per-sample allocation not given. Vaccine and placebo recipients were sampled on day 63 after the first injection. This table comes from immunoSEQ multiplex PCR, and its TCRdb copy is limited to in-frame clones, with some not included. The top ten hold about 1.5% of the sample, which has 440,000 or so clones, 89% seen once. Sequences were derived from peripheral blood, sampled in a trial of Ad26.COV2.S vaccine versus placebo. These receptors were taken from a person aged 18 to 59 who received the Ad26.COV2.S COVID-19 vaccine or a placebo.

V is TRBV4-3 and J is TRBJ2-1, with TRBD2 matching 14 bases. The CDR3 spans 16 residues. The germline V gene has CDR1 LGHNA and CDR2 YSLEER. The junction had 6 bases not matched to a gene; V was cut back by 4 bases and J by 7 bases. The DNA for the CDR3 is TGCGCCAGCAGCCTAGCGGGACTAGCGGGGGAAAATGAGCAGTTCTTC. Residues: CASSLAGLAGENEQFF.

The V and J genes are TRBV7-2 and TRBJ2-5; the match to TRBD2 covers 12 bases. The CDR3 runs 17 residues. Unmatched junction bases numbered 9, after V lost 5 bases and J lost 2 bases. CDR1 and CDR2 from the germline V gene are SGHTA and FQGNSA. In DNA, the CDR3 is TGTGCCAGCAGCACCCCCGCTAGCGGGGGGGATCAAGAGACCCAGTACTTC. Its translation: CASSTPASGGDQETQYF.

CDR3 sequence: CAIRGQATGNTIYF. CDR3 nucleotides: TGTGCCATCAGGGGACAAGCTACTGGAAACACCATATATTTT. The chain links TRBV10-3 to TRBJ1-3, with D possibly matching TRBD1 (6 bases). Germline CDR1 and CDR2: ENHRY and SYGVKD. The CDR3 is 14 residues long. Trimming took off 6 bases at V and 2 bases at J, with 11 bases between the two ends.

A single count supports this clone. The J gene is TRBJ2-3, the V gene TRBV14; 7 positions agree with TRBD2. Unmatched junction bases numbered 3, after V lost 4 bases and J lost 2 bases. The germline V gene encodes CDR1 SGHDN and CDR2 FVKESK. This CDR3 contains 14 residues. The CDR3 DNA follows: TGTGCCAGCAGCCCCGGGACTACCACAGATACGCAGTATTTT. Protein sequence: CASSPGTTTDTQYF.

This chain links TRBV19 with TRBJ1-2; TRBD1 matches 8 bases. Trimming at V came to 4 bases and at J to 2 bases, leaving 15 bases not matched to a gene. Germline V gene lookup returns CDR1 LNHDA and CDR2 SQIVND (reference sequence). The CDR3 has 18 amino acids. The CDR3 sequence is CASSRTYSGTGSNYGYTF. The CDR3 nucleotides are TGTGCCAGTAGTAGAACCTACTCCGGGACAGGATCCAACTATGGCTACACCTTC.

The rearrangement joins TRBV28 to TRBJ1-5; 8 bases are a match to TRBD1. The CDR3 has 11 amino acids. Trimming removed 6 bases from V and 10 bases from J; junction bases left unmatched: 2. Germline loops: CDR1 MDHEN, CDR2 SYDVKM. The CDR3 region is CASRDRAPQHF. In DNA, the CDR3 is TGTGCCAGCAGGGACAGGGCCCCCCAGCATTTT.

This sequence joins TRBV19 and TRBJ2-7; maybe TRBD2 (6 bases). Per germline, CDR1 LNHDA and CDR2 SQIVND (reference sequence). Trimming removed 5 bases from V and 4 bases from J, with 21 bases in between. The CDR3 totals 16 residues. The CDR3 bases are TGTGCCAGTAGTCTCCGACTAGTTCCGGAACTATACGAGCAGTACTTC. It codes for CASSLRLVPELYEQYF. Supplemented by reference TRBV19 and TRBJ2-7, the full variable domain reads DGGITQSPKYLFRKEGQNVTLSCEQNLNHDAMYWYRQDPGQGLRLIYYSQIVNDFQKGDIAEGYSVSREKKESFPLTVTSAQKNPTAFYLCASSLRLVPELYEQYFGPGTRLTVT.

The CDR3 spells CSASNWVSTEAFF. For the CDR3, the DNA is TGCAGCGCAAGTAATTGGGTTAGCACTGAAGCTTTCTTT. The chain carries TRBV29-1 and TRBJ1-1, with D uncertain. Germline V lookup: CDR1 SQVTM, CDR2 ANQGSEA. Trimming stripped 7 bases from V and 4 bases from J, with 16 bases between. The CDR3 totals 13 residues. The full variable domain, rest sourced from reference TRBV29-1 and TRBJ1-1, is SAVISQKPSRDICQRGTSLTIQCQVDSQVTMMFWYRQQPGQSLTLIATANQGSEATYESGFVIDKFPISRPNLTFSTLTVSNMSPEDSSIYLCSASNWVSTEAFFGQGTRLTVV.

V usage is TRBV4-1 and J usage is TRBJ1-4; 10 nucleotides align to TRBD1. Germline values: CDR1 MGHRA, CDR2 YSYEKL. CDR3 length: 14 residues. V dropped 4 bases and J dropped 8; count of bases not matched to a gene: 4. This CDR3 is CASSRDRGGEKLFF. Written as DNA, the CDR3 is TGCGCCAGCAGCCGGGACAGGGGTGGAGAAAAACTGTTTTTT.

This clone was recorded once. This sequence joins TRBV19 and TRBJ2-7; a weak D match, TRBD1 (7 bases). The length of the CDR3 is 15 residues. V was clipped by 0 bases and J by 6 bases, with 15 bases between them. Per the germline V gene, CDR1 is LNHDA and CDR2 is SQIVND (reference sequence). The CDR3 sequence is CASSIDRRGRTEQYF. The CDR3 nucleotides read TGTGCCAGTAGTATAGATCGGAGGGGGCGCACCGAGCAGTACTTC.

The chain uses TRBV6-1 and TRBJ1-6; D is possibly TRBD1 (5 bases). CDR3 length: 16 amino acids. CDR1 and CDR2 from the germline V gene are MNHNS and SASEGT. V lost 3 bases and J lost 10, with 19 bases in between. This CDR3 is CASSDSRTTVGSPLHF. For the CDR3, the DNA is TGTGCCAGCAGTGATAGTCGGACGACAGTTGGGTCACCCCTCCACTTT.

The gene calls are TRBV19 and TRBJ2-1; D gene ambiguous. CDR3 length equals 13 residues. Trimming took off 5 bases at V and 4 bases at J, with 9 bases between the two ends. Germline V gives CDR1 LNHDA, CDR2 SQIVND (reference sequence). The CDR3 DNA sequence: TGTGCCAGTAGTCCCGGGCCTTACAATGAGCAGTTCTTC. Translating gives CASSPGPYNEQFF.

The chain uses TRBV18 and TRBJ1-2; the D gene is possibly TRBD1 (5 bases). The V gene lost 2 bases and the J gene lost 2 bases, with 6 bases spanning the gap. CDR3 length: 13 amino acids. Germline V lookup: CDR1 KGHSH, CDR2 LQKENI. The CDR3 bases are TGTGCCAGCTCACCAGACAGAAACTATGGCTACACCTTC. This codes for CASSPDRNYGYTF.

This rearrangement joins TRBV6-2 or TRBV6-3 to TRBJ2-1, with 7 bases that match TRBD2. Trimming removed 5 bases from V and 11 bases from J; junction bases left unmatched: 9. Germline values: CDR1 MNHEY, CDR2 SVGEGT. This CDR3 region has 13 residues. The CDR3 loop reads CASSPGGRTQQFF. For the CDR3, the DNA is TGTGCCAGCAGTCCCGGGGGGAGGACACAGCAGTTCTTC.

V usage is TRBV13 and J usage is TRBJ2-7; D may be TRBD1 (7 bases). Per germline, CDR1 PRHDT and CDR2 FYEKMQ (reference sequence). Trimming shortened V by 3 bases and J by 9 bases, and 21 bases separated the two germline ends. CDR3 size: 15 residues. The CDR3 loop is CASSLEGVQGPVQYF. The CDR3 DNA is TGTGCCAGCAGCTTGGAGGGCGTACAGGGGCCAGTGCAGTACTTC.

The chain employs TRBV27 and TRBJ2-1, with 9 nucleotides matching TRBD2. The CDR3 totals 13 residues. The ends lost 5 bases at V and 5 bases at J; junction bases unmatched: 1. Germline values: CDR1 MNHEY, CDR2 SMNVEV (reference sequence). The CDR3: CASSLAGNNEQFF. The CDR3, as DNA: TGTGCCAGCAGTCTAGCGGGGAACAATGAGCAGTTCTTC.

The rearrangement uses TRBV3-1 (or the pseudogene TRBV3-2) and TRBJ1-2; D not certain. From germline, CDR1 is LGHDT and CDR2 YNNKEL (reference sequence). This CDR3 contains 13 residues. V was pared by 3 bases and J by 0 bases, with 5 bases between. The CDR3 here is CASSHTPNYGYTF. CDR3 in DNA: TGTGCCAGCAGCCATACACCTAACTATGGCTACACCTTC.

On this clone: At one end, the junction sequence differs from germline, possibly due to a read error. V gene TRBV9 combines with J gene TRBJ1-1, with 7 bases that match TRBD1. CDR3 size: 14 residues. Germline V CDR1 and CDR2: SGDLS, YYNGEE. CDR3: CASSVDGTVGKWDF. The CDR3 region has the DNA TGTGCCAGCAGCGTAGACGGGACAGTAGGAAAGTGGGACTTT.

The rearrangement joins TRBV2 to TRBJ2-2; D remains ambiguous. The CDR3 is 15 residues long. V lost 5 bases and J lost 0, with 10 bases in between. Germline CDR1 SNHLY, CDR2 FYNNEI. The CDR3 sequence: CASSPDNANTGELFF. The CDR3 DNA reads TGTGCCAGCAGTCCGGATAACGCGAACACCGGGGAGCTGTTTTTT.

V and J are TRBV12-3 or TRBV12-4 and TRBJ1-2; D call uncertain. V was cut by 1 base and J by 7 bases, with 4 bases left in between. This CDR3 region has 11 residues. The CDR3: CASSLGVGYTF. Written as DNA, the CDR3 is TGTGCCAGCAGTTTAGGGGTTGGCTACACCTTC.

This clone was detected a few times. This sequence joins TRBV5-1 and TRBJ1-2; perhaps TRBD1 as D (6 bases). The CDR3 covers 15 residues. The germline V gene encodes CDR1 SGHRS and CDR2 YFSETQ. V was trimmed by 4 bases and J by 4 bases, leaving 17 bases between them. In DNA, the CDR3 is TGCGCCAGCAGCAGGCGACAGGAAAGGGGCTATGGCTACACCTTC. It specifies CASSRRQERGYGYTF.

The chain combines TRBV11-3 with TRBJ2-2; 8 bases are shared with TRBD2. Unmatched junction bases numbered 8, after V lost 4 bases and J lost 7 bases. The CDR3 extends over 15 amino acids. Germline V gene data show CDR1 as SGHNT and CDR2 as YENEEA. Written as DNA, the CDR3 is TGTGCCAGCAGCTCCAGCGGGAGCCCAATCGGGGAGCTGTTTTTT. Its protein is CASSSSGSPIGELFF.

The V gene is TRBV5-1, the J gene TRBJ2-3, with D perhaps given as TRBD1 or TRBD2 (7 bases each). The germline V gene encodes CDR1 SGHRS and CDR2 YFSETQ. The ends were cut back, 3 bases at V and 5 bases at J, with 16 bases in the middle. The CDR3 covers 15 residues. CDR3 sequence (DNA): TGCGCCAGCAGCTGGGGAGGGGGCGAGGTAGATACGCAGTATTTT. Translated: CASSWGGGEVDTQYF. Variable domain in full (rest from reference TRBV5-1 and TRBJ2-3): KAGVTQTPRYLIKTRGQQVTLSCSPISGHRSVSWYQQTPGQGLQFLFEYFSETQRNKGNFPGRFSGRQFSNSRSEMNVSTLELGDSALYLCASSWGGGEVDTQYFGPGTRLTVL.

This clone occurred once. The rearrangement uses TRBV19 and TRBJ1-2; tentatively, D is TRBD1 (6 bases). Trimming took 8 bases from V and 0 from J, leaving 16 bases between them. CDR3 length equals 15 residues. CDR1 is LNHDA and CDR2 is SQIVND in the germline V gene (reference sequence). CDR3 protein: CASGQTGLANYGYTF. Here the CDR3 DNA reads TGTGCCAGTGGACAAACAGGGTTGGCTAACTATGGCTACACCTTC.

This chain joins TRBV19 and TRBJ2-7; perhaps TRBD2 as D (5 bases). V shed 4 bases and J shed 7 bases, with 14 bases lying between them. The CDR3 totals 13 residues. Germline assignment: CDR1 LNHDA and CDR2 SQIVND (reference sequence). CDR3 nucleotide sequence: TGTGCCAGTAGTACTTATGAGGGCGTGGAGCAGTACTTC. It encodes CASSTYEGVEQYF.

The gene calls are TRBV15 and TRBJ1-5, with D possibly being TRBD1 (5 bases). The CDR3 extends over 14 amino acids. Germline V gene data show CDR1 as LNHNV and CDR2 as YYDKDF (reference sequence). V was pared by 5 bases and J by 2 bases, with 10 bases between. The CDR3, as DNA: TGTGCCACCAGCGGTGGGGGTGGCAATCAGCCCCAGCATTTT. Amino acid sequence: CATSGGGGNQPQHF.